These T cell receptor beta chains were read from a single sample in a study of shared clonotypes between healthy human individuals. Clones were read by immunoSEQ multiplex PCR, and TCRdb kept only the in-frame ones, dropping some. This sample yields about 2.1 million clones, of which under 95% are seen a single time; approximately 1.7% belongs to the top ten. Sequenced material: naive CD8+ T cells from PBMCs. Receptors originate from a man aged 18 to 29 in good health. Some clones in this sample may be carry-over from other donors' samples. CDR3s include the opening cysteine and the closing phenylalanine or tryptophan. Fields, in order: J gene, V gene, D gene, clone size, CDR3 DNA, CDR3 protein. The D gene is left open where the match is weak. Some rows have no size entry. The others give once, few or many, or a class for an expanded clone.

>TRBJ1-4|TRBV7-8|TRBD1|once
TGTGCCAGCAGCTTAGGACAGGGGGGGACTAATGAAAAACTGTTTTTT
CASSLGQGGTNEKLFF
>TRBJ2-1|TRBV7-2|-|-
TGTGCCAGCAGCTTAGTTGGTTTCGGCGTCGAGCAGTTCTTC
CASSLVGFGVEQFF
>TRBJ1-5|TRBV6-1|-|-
TGTGCCAGCTCGACTCACCAGGGGCTTTTTCAGCCCCAGCATTTT
CASSTHQGLFQPQHF
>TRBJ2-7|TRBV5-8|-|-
TGTGCCAGCAGCTTGGTAGGGACAACGAGCGGACCTAGGGAGCAGTACTTC
CASSLVGTTSGPREQYF
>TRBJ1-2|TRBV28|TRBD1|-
TGTGCCAGCAGTTTTGGGCAGGGGGCGGGTGGCTACACCTTC
CASSFGQGAGGYTF
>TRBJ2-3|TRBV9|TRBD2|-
TGTGCCAGCAGCTCTGGGACTAGCGGGAGAACAGATACGCAGTATTTT
CASSSGTSGRTDTQYF
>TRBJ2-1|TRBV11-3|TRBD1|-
TGTGCCAGCAGCTCTGACAGGGGTCAGCAGTTCTTC
CASSSDRGQQFF
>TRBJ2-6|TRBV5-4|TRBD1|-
TGTGCCAGCAGCCCCGGGACAGGGGATCCTGGGGCCAACGTCCTGACTTTC
CASSPGTGDPGANVLTF
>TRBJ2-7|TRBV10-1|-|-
TGCGCCAGCAGCGGGGGGACACAACCCTACGAGCAGTACTTC
CASSGGTQPYEQYF
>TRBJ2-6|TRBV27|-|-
TGTGCCAGCAGTTTAACGGTGCCCCCCTCCGGGGCCAACGTCCTGACTTTC
CASSLTVPPSGANVLTF
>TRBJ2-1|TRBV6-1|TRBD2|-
TGTGCCAGCAGTGGCGTGATATCGGGACTAGCAGATCGTGAGCAGTTCTTC
CASSGVISGLADREQFF
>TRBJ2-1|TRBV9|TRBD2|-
TGTGCCAGCAGCGTGGAGCGGGACTACAATGAGCAGTTCTTC
CASSVERDYNEQFF
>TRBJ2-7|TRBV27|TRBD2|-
TGTGCCAGCAGTCTCATAGCGGGAGGGGCCGGGGAGCAGTACTTC
CASSLIAGGAGEQYF
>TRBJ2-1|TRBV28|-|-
TGTGCCAGCAGCGGGTTTGGGGGTTACAATGAGCAGTTCTTC
CASSGFGGYNEQFF
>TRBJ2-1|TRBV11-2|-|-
TGTGCCAGCAGCTTGTGGTCAGACAATGAGCAGTTCTTC
CASSLWSDNEQFF
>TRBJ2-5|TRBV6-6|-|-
TGTGCCAGCAGTTACTTGAGCAGGGCCCAAGAGACCCAGTACTTC
CASSYLSRAQETQYF
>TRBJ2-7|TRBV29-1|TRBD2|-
TGCAGCGTGTACGGGTCTAGCGGGAGCGCTTACGAGCAGTACTTC
CSVYGSSGSAYEQYF
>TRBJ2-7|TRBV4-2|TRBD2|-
TGTGCCAGCAGCCAAGGGACTAGCGGGAGTGGGTACGAGCAGTACTTC
CASSQGTSGSGYEQYF
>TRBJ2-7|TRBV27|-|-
TGTGCCAGCAGCCCCACCCGTAGCTACGAGCAGTACTTC
CASSPTRSYEQYF
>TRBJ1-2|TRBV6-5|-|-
TGTGCCAGCAGTTATTCGTCCACAGGGTCTCGGTATGGCTACACCTTC
CASSYSSTGSRYGYTF
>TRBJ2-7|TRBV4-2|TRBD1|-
TGTGCCAGCAGCCAAGGGGGACAGGGAGGTTACGAGCAGTACTTC
CASSQGGQGGYEQYF
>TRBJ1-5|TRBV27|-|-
TGTGCCAGCAGTTTATTTGGATCCGATCAGCCCCAGCATTTT
CASSLFGSDQPQHF
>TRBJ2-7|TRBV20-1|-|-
TGCAGTGCCTACCTGAGTTCCGAGCAGTACTTC
CSAYLSSEQYF
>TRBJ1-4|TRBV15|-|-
TGTGCCACCAGCAGACCGGGACTTATTAATGAAAAACTGTTTTTT
CATSRPGLINEKLFF
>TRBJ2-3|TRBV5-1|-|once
TGCGCCAGCAGTTTGGCACTGCTAAGCACAGATACGCAGTATTTT
CASSLALLSTDTQYF
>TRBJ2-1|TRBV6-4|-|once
TGTGCCAGCAGTGAAGACGCTAGCTCCTACAATGAGCAGTTCTTC
CASSEDASSYNEQFF
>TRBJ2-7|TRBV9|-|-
TGTGCCAGCAGCGCATCCGGGGCCGCAAAGAGCTACGAGCAGTACTTC
CASSASGAAKSYEQYF
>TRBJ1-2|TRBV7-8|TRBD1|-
TGTGCCAGCAGCTTGGGACAGGCCGCACGGGGCTACACCTTC
CASSLGQAARGYTF
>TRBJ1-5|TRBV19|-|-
TGTGCCAGTAGTATGGTCACATTAAATCAGCCCCAGCATTTT
CASSMVTLNQPQHF
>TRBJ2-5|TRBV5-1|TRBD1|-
TGCGCCAGCAGCCAACCGGACAGGAGGAAGGTGTACTTC
CASSQPDRRKVYF
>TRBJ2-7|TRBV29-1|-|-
TGCAGCGTTCGAGAGGCGGCCTCCTACGAGCAGTACTTC
CSVREAASYEQYF
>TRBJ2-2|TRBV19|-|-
TGTGCCAGTGGGGACCGCCACGCAAGGAACACCGGGGAGCTGTTTTTT
CASGDRHARNTGELFF
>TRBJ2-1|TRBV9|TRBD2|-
TGTGCCAGCAGCGCCCGGACTAGCGGTAACAATGAGCAGTTCTTC
CASSARTSGNNEQFF
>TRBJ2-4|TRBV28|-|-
TGTGCCATCTTGACTGTAGCCAAAAACATTCAGTACTTC
CAILTVAKNIQYF
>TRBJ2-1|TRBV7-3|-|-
TGTGCCAGCAGCCAAAAAGGGGCAGCCCCTTACAATGAGCAGTTCTTC
CASSQKGAAPYNEQFF
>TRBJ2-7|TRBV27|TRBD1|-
TGTGCCACCGGGACAGGATCCTACGAGCAGTACTTC
CATGTGSYEQYF
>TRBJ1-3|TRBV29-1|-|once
TGCAGCGTTCTGGGGAACGGAAACACCATATATTTT
CSVLGNGNTIYF
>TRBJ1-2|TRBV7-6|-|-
TGTGCCAGCAGCTTAGGAGGGGAGGACGGCTATGGCTACACCTTC
CASSLGGEDGYGYTF
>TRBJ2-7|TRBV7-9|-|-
TGTGCCAGCAGCTTAGGTACGTTGTACCCCTACGAGCAGTACTTC
CASSLGTLYPYEQYF
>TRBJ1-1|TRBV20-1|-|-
TGCAGTGCTAGAAATGCTTTCTTT
CSARNAFF
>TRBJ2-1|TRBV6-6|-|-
TGTGCCAGCAGCTCATGGGGGGACAATGAGCAGTTCTTC
CASSSWGDNEQFF
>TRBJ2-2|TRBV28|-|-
TGTGCCAGCAGTCCCCCCGCTAGGGAATCCACCGGGGAGCTGTTTTTT
CASSPPARESTGELFF
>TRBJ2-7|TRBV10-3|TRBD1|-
TGTGCCATCAGTGACTGGGACAGGGGGACCTACGAGCAGTACTTC
CAISDWDRGTYEQYF
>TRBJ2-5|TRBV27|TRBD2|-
TGTGCCAGCTCTGGACTAGACCAAGAGACCCAGTACTTC
CASSGLDQETQYF